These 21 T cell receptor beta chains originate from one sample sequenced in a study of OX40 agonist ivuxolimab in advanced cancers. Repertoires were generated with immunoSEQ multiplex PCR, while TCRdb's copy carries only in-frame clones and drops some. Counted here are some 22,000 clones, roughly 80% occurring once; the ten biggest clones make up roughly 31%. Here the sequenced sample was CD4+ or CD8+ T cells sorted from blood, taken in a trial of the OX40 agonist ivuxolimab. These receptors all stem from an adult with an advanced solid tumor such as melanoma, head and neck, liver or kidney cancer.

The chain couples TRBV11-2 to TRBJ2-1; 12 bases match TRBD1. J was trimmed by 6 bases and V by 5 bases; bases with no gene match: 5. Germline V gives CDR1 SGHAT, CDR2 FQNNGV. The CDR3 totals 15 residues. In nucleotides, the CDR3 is TGTGCCAGCAGCATCCGGGACAGGGGGCTCAATGAGCAGTTCTTC. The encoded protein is CASSIRDRGLNEQFF.

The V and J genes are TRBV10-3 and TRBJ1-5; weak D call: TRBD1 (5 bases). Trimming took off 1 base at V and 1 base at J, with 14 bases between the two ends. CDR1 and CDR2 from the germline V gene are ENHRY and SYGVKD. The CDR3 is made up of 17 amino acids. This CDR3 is CAISELGLGLSNQPQHF. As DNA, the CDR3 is TGTGCCATCAGTGAGTTGGGACTAGGGTTGAGCAATCAGCCCCAGCATTTT.

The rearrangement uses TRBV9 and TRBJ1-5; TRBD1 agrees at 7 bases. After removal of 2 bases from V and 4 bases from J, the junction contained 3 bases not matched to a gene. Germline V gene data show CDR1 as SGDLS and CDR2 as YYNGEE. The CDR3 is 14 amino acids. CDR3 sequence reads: CASSVGTANQPQHF. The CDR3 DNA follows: TGTGCCAGCAGCGTTGGGACAGCTAATCAGCCCCAGCATTTT.

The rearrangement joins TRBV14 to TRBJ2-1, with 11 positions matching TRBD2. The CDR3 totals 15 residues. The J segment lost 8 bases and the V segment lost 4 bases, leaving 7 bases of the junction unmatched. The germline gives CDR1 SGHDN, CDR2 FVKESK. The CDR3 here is CASSLAGGFNDEQFF. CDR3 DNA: TGTGCCAGCAGCCTAGCGGGAGGGTTTAATGATGAGCAGTTCTTC.

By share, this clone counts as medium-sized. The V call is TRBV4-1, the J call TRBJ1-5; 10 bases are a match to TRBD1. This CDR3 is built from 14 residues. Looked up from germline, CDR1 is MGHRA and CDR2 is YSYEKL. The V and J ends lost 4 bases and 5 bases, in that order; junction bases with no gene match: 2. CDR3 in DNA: TGCGCCAGCAGCCTAGGACAGGGGGATCAGCCCCAGCATTTT. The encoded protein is CASSLGQGDQPQHF.

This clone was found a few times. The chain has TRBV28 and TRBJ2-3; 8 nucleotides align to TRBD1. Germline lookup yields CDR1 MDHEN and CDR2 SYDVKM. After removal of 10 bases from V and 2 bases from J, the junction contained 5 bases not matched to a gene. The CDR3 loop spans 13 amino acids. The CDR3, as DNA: TGTGCCACCGGGACAGGAACCACAGATACGCAGTATTTT. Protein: CATGTGTTDTQYF.

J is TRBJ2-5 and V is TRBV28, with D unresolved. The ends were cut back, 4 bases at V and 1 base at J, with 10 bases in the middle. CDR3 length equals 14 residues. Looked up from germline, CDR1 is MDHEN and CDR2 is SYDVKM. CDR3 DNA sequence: TGTGCCAGCAGTTCGTATAACATCCAAGAGACCCAGTACTTC. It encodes CASSSYNIQETQYF. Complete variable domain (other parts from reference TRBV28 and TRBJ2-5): DVKVTQSSRYLVKRTGEKVFLECVQDMDHENMFWYRQDPGLGLRLIYFSYDVKMKEKGDIPEGYSVSREKKERFSLILESASTNQTSMYLCASSSYNIQETQYFGPGTRLLVL.

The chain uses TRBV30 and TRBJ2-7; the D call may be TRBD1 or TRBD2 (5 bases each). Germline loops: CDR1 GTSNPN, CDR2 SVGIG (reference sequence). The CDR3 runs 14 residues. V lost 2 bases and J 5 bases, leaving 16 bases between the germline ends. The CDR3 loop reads CAWSSGTSVDEQYF. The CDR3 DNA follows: TGTGCCTGGAGTTCTGGGACCTCCGTGGACGAGCAGTACTTC.

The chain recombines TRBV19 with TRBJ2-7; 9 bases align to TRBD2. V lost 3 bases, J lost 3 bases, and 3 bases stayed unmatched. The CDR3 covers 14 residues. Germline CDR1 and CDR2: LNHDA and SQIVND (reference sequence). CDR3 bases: TGTGCCAGTAGTATCGGACTAGCGAACTACGAGCAGTACTTC. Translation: CASSIGLANYEQYF. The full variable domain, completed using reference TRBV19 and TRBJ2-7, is DGGITQSPKYLFRKEGQNVTLSCEQNLNHDAMYWYRQDPGQGLRLIYYSQIVNDFQKGDIAEGYSVSREKKESFPLTVTSAQKNPTAFYLCASSIGLANYEQYFGPGTRLTVT.

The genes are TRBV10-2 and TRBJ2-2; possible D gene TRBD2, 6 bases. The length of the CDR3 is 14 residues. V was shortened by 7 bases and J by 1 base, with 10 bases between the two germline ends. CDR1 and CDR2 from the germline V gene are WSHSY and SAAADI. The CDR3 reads CASKGGVNTGELFF. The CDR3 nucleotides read TGCGCCAGCAAGGGCGGGGTGAACACCGGGGAGCTGTTTTTT.

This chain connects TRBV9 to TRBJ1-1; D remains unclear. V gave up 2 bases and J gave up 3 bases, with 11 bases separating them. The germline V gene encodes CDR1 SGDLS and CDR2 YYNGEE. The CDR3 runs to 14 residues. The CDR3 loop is CASSVTGLDTEAFF. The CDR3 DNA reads TGTGCCAGCAGCGTTACCGGATTGGACACTGAAGCTTTCTTT. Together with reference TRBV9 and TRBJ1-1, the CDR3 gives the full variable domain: DSGVTQTPKHLITATGQRVTLRCSPRSGDLSVYWYQQSLDQGLQFLIQYYNGEERAKGNILERFSAQQFPDLHSELNLSSLELGDSALYFCASSVTGLDTEAFFGQGTRLTVV.

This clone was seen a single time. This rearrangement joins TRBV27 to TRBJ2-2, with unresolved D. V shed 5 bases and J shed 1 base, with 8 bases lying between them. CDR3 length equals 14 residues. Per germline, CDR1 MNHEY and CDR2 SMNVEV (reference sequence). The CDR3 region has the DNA TGTGCCAGCAGTCCCCACAAGAACACCGGGGAGCTGTTTTTT. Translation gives CASSPHKNTGELFF.

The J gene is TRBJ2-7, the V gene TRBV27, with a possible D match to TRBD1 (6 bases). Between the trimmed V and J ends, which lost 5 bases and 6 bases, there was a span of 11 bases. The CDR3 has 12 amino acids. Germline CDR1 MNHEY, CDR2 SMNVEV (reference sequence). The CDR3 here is CASSPRRGEQYF. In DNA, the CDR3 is TGTGCCAGCAGTCCCCGCAGGGGCGAGCAGTACTTC.

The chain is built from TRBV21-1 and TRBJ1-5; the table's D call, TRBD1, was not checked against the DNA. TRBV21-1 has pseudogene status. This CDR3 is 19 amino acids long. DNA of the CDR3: TGTGCCAGCTCCTTAAGGGGTGTGGCCGCTCCTGGGAGCAATCAGCCCCAGCATTTT. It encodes CASSLRGVAAPGSNQPQHF.

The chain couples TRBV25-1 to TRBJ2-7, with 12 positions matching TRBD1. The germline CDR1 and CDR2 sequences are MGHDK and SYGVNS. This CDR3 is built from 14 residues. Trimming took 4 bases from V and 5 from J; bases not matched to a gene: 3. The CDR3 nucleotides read TGTGCCAGCAGTGGGGACAGGGGGCGCGACGAGCAGTACTTC. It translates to CASSGDRGRDEQYF.

CDR3 bases: TGTGCCAGCAGCTCGACTGGGCTCTCCTACGAGCAGTACTTC. It yields the protein CASSSTGLSYEQYF. The chain has TRBV7-6 and TRBJ2-7; D unclear. The CDR3 consists of 14 residues. Trimming cost V 4 bases and J 0 bases, with 10 bases left between them. Per the germline V gene, CDR1 is SGHVS and CDR2 is FNYEAQ.

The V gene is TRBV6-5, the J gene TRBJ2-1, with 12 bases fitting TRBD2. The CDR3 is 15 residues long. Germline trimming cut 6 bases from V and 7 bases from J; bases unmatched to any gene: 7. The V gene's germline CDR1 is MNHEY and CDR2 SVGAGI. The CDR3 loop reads CASRLAGGGRNEQFF. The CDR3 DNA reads TGTGCCAGCAGACTAGCGGGAGGAGGGCGGAATGAGCAGTTCTTC.

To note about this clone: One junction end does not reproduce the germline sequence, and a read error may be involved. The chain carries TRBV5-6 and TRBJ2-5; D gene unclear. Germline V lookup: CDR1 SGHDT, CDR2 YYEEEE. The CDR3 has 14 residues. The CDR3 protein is CAGSLVEIQETQYF. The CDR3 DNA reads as TGTGCCGGCAGCTTGGTTGAAATTCAAGAGACCCAGTACTTC.

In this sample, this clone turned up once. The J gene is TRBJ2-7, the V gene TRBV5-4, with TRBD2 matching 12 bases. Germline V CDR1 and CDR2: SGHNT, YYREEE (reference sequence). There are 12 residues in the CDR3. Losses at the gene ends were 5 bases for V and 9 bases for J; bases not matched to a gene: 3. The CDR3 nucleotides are TGTGCCAGCAGTACGACTAGCGGGGGGCAGTACTTC. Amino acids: CASSTTSGGQYF.

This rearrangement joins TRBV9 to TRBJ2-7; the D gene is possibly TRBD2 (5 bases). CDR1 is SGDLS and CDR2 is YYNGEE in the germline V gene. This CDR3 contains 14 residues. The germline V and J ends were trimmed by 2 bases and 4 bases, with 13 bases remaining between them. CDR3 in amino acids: CASSVGESGYEQYF. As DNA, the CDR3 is TGTGCCAGCAGCGTTGGGGAGAGTGGGTACGAGCAGTACTTC.

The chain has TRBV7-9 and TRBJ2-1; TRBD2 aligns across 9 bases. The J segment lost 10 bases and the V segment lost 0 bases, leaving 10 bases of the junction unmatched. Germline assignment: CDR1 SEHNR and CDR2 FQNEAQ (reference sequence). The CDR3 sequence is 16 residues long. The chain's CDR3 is CASSLATSGRRKEQFF. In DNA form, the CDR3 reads TGTGCCAGCAGCTTAGCGACTAGCGGCCGACGTAAGGAGCAGTTCTTC.